Listed here is a single T cell receptor beta chain. This CDR3 comprises 14 residues. CDR1 is SGHRS and CDR2 is YFSETQ in the germline V gene. With 0 bases removed from V and 2 bases from J, the gap between germline ends came to 8 bases. These data originate in a study of control samples from healthy donors and cancer patients. Generated by immunoSEQ multiplex PCR, the TCRdb table keeps only in-frame clones and is missing some. The sample includes 45,000 or so clones, approximately 90% seen only once; the top ten take about a fifth. The receptor was isolated from a woman aged 40-49 years with head and neck cancer. The chain joins TRBV5-1 to TRBJ1-2; D is undetermined. Sequencing was done on a sample of PBMCs. The CDR3 DNA follows: TGCGCCAGCAGCTTGGGGCCCGAAAACTATGGCTACACCTTC. Amino acids: CASSLGPENYGYTF.